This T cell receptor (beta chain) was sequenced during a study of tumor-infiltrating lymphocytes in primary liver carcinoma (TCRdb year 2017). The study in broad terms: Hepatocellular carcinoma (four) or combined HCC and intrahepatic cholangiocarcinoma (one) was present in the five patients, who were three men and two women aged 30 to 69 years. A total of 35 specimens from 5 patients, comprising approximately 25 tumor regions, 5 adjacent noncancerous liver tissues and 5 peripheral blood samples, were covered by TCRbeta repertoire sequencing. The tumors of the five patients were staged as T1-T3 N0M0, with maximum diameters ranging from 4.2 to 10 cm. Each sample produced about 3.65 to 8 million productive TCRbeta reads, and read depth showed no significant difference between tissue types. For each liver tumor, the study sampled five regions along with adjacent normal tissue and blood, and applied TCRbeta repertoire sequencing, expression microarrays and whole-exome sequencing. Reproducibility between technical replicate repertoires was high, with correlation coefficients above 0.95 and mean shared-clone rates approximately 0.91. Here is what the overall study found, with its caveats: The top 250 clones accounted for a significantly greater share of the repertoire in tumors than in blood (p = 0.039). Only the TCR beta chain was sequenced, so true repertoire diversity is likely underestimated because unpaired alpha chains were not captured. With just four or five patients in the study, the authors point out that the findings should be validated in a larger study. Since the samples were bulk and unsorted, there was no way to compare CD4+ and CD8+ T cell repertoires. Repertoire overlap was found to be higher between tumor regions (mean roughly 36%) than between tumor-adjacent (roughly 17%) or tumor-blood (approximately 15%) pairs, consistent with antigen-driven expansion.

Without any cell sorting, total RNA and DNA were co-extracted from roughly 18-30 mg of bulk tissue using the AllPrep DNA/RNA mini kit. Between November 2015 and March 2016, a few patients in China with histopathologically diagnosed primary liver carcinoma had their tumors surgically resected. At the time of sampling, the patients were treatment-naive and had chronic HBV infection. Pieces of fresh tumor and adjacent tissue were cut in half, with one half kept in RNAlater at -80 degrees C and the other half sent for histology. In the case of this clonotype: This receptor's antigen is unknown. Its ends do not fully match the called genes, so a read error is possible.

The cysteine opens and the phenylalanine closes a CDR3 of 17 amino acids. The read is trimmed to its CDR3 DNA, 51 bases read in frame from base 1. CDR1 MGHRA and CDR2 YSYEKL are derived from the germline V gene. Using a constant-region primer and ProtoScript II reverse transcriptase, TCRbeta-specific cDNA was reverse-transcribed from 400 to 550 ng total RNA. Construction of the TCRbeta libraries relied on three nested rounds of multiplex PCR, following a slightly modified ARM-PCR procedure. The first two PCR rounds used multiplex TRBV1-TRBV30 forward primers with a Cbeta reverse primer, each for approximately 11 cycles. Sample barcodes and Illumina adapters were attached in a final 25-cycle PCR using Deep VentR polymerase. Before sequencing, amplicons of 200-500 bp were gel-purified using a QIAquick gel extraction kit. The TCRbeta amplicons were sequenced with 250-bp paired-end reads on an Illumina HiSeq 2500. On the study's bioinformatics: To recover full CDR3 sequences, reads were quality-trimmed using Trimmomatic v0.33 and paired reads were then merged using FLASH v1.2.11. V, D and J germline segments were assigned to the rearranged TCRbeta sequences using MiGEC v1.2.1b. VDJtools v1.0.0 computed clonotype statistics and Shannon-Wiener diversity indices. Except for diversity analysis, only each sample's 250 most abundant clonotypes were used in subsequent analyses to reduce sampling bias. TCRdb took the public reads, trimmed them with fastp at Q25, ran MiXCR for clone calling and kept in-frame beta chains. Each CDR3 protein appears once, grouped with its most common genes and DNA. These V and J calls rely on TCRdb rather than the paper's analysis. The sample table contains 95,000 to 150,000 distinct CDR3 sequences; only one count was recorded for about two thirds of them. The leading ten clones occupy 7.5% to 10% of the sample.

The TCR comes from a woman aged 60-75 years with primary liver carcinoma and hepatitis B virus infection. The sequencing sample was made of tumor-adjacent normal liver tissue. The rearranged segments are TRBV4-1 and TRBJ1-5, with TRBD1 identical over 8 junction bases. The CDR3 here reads CAGSQDVAQGVSQPQHF. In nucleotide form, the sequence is TGCGCCGGCAGCCAAGATGTTGCACAGGGGGTGTCGCAGCCCCAGCATTTT.